This T cell receptor beta chain originates from a study of T-cell memory formation after mild COVID-19. TCRdb fed the 5' RACE reads into MiXCR, producing one record per CDR3 protein. The data show roughly 370,000 distinct CDR3 sequences, around a sixth seen once. CDR1 KGHSY and CDR2 FQNENV come from the germline V gene. The CDR3 is 16 amino acids. V shed 4 bases, J shed 0 bases, and the junction held 7 bases outside the gene matches. The V gene is TRBV16, the J gene TRBJ2-5; 8 bases line up with TRBD2. The origin of this receptor is a man aged 18 to 29 who had mild COVID-19 (a few samples of this study predate the infection). Cell type and time point are not known. The sample consisted of PBMCs or a T cell subset sorted from them (not recorded which). For the CDR3, the DNA is TGTGCCAGCAGCCCCCAGCGGGGGAGAAACCAAGAGACCCAGTACTTC. Protein product: CASSPQRGRNQETQYF.